This T cell receptor (beta chain) comes out of a study of blood T cells in healthy people across ages. Overall study findings and caveats: Conclusively comparing naive with antigen-experienced cells was impossible with unsorted PBMCs.

PBMCs, at least 7 million per sample, were isolated. There were at least 5 micrograms of total RNA extracted from every sample. The CDR3 loop spans 14 amino acids. Germline loops: CDR1 WSHSY, CDR2 SAAADI. The use of a sample-barcoded 5' primer and a J-beta primer mix characterized a second PCR of 7 to 11 cycles. All samples gave at least 3 million CDR3-containing paired-end reads. TCRdb re-called the 5' RACE reads through MiXCR, storing one row per CDR3 protein. The sample yields approximately 600,000 distinct CDR3 sequences, around three fifths seen once. About this clonotype itself: Antigen: not known. One end of the junction fails to match germline, which may point to a read error.

Sample: blood. This receptor was obtained from a man between 60 and 75 years old in good health. The chain is built from TRBV10-2 and TRBJ2-5; the D gene is possibly TRBD1 (5 bases). The CDR3 loop reads CASSEPGRQEAQYF. The CDR3 region has the DNA TGCGCCAGCAGTGAGCCAGGGCGGCAAGAGGCCCAGTACTTC.